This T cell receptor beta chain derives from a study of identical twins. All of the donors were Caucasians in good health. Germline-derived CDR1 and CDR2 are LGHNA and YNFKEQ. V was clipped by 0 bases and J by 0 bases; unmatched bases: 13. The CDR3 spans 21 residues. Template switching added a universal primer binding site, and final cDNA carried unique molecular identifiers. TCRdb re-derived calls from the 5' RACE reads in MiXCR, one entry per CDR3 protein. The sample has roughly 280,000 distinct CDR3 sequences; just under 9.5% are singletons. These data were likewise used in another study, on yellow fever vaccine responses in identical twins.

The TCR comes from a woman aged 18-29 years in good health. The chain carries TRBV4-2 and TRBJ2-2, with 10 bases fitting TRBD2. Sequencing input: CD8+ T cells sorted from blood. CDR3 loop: CASSQDIIWLAGASNTGELFF. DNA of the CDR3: TGTGCCAGCAGCCAAGATATTATTTGGCTAGCGGGGGCCTCGAACACCGGGGAGCTGTTTTTT.